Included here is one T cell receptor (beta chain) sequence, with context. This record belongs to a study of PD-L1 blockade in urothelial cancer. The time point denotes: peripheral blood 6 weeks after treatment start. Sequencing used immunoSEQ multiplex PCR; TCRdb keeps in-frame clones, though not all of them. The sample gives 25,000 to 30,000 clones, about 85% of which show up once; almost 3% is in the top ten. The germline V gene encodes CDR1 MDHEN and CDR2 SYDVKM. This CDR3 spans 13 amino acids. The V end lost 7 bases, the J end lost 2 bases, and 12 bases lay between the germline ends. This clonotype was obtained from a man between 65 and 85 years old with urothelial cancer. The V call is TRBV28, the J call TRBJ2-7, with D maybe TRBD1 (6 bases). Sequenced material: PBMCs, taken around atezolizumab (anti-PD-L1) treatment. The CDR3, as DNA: TGTGCCAGCACCCCGGGACAAGCCTACGAGCAGTACTTC. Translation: CASTPGQAYEQYF.